The next 12 T cell receptor beta chains were all read from a single sample in a study of blood T cells in healthy people across ages. The use of a sample-barcoded 5' primer and a J-beta primer mix characterized a second PCR of 7 to 11 cycles. Each CDR3 protein is one row after TCRdb ran MiXCR on the 5' RACE reads. The data show about 1.8 million distinct CDR3 sequences, 49% seen once. The source material was blood. The receptors were sampled from a woman in her 40s in good health.

The V call is TRBV21-1, the J call TRBJ2-6; TRBD1, as called in the table, went unchecked against the DNA. TRBV21-1 is assigned pseudogene status. The CDR3 covers 22 residues. The CDR3 nucleotides are TGTGCCAGCAGCAAATGGACAATTATGAGCTCCCACCCTCGCTCTGGGGCCAACGTCCTGACTTTC. This gives the protein CASSKWTIMSSHPRSGANVLTF.

This clonotype was detected a few times. CDR3 bases: TGCGCCAGCAGCCAGTCGAAGACAGGGATGAACACTGAAGCTTTCTTT. Its protein is CASSQSKTGMNTEAFF. The chain joins TRBV4-1 to TRBJ1-1, with TRBD1 matching 7 bases. The V segment lost 3 bases and the J segment 0 bases; nucleotides outside the gene matches: 7. Germline V gene sequence: CDR1 MGHRA, CDR2 YSYEKL. This CDR3 region has 16 residues.

The rearrangement uses TRBV7-3 and TRBJ1-1, with a tentative D call TRBD1 (6 bases). Germline lookup yields CDR1 SGHTA and CDR2 FQGTGA. The V end lost 0 bases, the J end lost 5 bases, and 13 bases lay between the germline ends. This CDR3 region has 15 residues. In DNA form, the CDR3 reads TGTGCCAGCAGCTTAACCGGGGGGCGAGGGACTGAAGCTTTCTTT. Its protein product is CASSLTGGRGTEAFF. Drawing the rest from reference TRBV7-3 and TRBJ1-1, the complete variable domain is GAGVSQTPSNKVTEKGKYVELRCDPISGHTALYWYRQSLGQGPEFLIYFQGTGAADDSGLPNDRFFAVRPEGSVSTLKIQRTERGDSAVYLCASSLTGGRGTEAFFGQGTRLTVV.

The chain uses TRBV6-6 and TRBJ2-3, with no clear D. V lost 2 bases to trimming and J lost 4 bases, with 7 bases between them. CDR1 MNHNY and CDR2 SVGAGI come from the germline V gene (reference sequence). CDR3 length: 13 amino acids. The DNA for the CDR3 is TGTGCCAGCAGTTACACTCTGGCAGATACGCAGTATTTT. Protein: CASSYTLADTQYF.

The chain is built from TRBV7-9 and TRBJ2-4, with 7 positions matching TRBD2. Germline CDR1 SEHNR, CDR2 FQNEAQ (reference sequence). CDR3 length: 16 amino acids. Trimming removed 3 bases from V and 13 bases from J; junction bases left unmatched: 18. The CDR3 sequence is CASSLGGPGDYNEQYF. The DNA for the CDR3 is TGTGCCAGCAGCTTGGGAGGACCGGGGGACTACAATGAGCAGTACTTC.

The genes are TRBV20-1 and TRBJ2-1, with D unresolved. The V end was cut by 0 bases, the J end by 9 bases, with 9 bases between. Germline values: CDR1 DFQATT, CDR2 SNEGSKA (reference sequence). There are 12 residues in the CDR3. The CDR3 is CSARDIRSEQFF. The DNA of the CDR3 is TGCAGTGCTAGAGATATCAGAAGTGAGCAGTTCTTC.

The V and J genes are TRBV5-1 and TRBJ2-7, with a tentative D call TRBD1 (7 bases). Per germline, CDR1 SGHRS and CDR2 YFSETQ. Trimming cost V 1 base and J 7 bases, with 15 bases left between them. This CDR3 comprises 14 residues. The CDR3, as DNA: TGCGCCAGCAGCTTGCGCGGGACAGTCTGGGAGCAGTACTTC. It is translated as CASSLRGTVWEQYF. The full variable domain, in which reference TRBV5-1 and TRBJ2-7 provide the parts outside the CDR3, is KAGVTQTPRYLIKTRGQQVTLSCSPISGHRSVSWYQQTPGQGLQFLFEYFSETQRNKGNFPGRFSGRQFSNSRSEMNVSTLELGDSALYLCASSLRGTVWEQYFGPGTRLTVT.

In this sample, this clonotype turned up a few times. V usage is TRBV5-1 and J usage is TRBJ1-2; unclear D gene. V dropped 4 bases and J dropped 7 bases, with 14 bases sitting between them. Germline CDR1 is SGHRS and CDR2 is YFSETQ. This CDR3 region has 13 residues. As DNA, the CDR3 is TGCGCCAGCAGCCCCGGCGTGAAGGGTGGCTACACCTTC. Translation: CASSPGVKGGYTF.

The chain is built from TRBV4-3 and TRBJ2-5, with 7 nucleotides matching TRBD1. Near its end, the DNA agrees better with TRBJ2-7, so the J call may be wrong. This CDR3 region has 16 residues. Germline CDR1 reads LGHNA; CDR2 reads YSLEER. The CDR3: CASSQEWDSGDYEQYF. The CDR3 nucleotides read TGCGCCAGCAGCCAAGAGTGGGACAGTGGGGACTACGAGCAGTACTTC.

The rearrangement links TRBV12-3 or TRBV12-4 to TRBJ2-1; the D is unclear. V lost 2 bases and J lost 13, with 12 bases in between. CDR3 size: 12 residues. The CDR3 DNA reads TGTGCCAGCAGTTTATCTGCCGAGACCCAGTTCTTC. This translates into CASSLSAETQFF.

The chain couples TRBV7-2 to TRBJ1-5; D unclear. V was shortened by 1 base and J by 2 bases, with 9 bases between the two germline ends. Germline V lookup: CDR1 SGHTA, CDR2 FQGNSA. The CDR3 loop spans 15 amino acids. The CDR3, as DNA: TGTGCCAGCAGCTTAGGGACGTACGGCAATCAGCCCCAGCATTTT. As protein: CASSLGTYGNQPQHF.

This chain connects TRBV20-1 to TRBJ1-2; no reliable D call. CDR3 length equals 14 residues. The V end was cut by 0 bases, the J end by 6 bases, with 14 bases between. The V gene's germline CDR1 is DFQATT and CDR2 SNEGSKA (reference sequence). CDR3 sequence: CSARDFEGVDGYTF. Here the CDR3 DNA reads TGCAGTGCTAGAGATTTCGAGGGTGTGGATGGCTACACCTTC.